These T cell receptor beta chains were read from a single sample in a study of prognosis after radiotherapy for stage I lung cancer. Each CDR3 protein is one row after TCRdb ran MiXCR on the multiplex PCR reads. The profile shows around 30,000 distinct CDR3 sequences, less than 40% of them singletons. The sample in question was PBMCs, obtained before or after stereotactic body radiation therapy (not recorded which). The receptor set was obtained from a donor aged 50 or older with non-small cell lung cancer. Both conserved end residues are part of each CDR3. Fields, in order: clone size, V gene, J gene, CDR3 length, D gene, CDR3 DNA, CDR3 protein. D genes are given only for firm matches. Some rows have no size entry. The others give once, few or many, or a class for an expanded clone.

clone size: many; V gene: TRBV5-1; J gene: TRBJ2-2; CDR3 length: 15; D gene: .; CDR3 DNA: TGCGCCAGCAGCTTGGCCGTTCCGTCCACCGGGGAGCTGTTTTTT; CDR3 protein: CASSLAVPSTGELFF
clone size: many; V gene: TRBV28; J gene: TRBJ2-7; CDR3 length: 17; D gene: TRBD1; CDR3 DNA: TGTGCCAGCAGTCCAGGTGGGACAGGGGGCGCGATCCGCGAGCAGTACTTC; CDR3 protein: CASSPGGTGGAIREQYF
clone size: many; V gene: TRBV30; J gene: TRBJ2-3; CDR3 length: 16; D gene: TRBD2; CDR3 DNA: TGTGCCTGGAGTGGGGGGACTAGCGGGAGCACAGATACGCAGTATTTT; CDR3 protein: CAWSGGTSGSTDTQYF
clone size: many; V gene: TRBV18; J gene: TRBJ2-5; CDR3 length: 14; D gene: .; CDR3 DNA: TGTGCCAGCTCACCGCAGGGTCTCCAAGAGACCCAGTACTTC; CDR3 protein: CASSPQGLQETQYF
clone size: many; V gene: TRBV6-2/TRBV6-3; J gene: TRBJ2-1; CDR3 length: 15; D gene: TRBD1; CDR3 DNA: TGTGCCAGCGTGATCTTTCAGGGGGATCACAATGAGCAGTTCTTC; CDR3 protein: CASVIFQGDHNEQFF
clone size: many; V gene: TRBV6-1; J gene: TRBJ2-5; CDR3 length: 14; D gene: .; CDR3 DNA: TGTGCCAGCAGTGAAGGGCCCCAAACGGAGACCCAGTACTTC; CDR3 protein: CASSEGPQTETQYF
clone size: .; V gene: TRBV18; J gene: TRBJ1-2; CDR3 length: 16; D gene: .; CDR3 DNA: TGTGCCAGCTCACCGAGTTTAGCAGGGCTGGGCTATGGCTACACCTTC; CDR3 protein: CASSPSLAGLGYGYTF
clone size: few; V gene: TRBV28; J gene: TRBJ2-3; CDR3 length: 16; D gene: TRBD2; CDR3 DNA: TGTGCCAGCAGTTTGTGTCGGGGGGGCCCCCCCGATACGCAGTATTTT; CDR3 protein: CASSLCRGGPPDTQYF
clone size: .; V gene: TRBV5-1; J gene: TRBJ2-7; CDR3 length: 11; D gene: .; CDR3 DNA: TGCGCCAGCAGCTCCCACTACGAGCAGTACTTC; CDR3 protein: CASSSHYEQYF
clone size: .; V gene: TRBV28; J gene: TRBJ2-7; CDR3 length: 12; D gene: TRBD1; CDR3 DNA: TGTGCCAGCAGTTCGACAGGGGACGAGCAGTACTTC; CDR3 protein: CASSSTGDEQYF
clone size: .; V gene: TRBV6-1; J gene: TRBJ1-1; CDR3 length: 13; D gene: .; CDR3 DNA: TGTGCCAGTAGTGGCACGACGAACACTGAATCTTTCTTT; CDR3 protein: CASSGTTNTESFF
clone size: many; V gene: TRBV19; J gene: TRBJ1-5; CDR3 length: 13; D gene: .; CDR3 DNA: TGTGCCAGTTCAACAGGCCCCACTCAGCCCCAGCATTTT; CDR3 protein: CASSTGPTQPQHF
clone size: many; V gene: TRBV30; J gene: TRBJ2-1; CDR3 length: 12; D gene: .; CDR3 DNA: TGTGCCTGGAGTGTGTCCTACAATGAGCAGTTCTTC; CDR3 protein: CAWSVSYNEQFF
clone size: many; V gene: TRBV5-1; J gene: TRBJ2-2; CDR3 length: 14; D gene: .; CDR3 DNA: TGCGCCAGCAGCTCAGGACTGCTGATCGGGGAGCTGTTTTTT; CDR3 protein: CASSSGLLIGELFF
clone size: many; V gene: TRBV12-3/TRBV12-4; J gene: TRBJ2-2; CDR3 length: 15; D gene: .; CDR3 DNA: TGTGCCAGCAGTTTCCGGGGGCGGAACACCGGGGAGCTGTTTTTT; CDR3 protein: CASSFRGRNTGELFF
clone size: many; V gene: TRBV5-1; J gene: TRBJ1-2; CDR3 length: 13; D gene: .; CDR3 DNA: TGCGCCAGCAGCTTAGGGTCTAACTATGGCTACACCTTC; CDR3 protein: CASSLGSNYGYTF
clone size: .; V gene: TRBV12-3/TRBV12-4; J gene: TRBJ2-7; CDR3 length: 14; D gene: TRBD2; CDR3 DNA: TGTGCCAGCAGTTCGGGGAGGGTCGGCTTCGAGCAGTACTTC; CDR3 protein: CASSSGRVGFEQYF
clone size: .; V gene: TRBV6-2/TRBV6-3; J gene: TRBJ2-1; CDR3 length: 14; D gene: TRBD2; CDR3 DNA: TGTGCCAGCAGGACTAGCGGAGTTTACAATGAGCAGTTCTTC; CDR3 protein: CASRTSGVYNEQFF
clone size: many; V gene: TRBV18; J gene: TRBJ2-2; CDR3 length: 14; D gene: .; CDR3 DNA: TGTGCCAGCTCACCGTTACAAAACACCGGGGAGCTGTTTTTT; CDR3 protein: CASSPLQNTGELFF
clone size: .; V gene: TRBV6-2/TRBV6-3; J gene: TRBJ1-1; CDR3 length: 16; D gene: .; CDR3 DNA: TGTGCCAGCAGCCTTACGACGACGGCCTTTTGCACTGGAGCTTTCTTT; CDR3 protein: CASSLTTTAFCTGAFF
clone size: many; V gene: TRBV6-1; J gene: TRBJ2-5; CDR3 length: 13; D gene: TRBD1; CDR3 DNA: TGTGCCAGCAAAGGGACAGGAGAAGAGACCCAGTACTTC; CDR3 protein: CASKGTGEETQYF
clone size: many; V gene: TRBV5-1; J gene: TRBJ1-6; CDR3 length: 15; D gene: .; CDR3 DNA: TGCGCCAGCAGCTCCGATAGCTCCTATAATTCACCCCTCCACTTT; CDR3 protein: CASSSDSSYNSPLHF
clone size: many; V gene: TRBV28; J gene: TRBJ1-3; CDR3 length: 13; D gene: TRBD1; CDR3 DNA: TGTGCCAGCAGGACGGGACAGTTAAACACCATATATTTT; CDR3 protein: CASRTGQLNTIYF
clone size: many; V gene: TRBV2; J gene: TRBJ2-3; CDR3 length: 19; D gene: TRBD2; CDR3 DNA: TGTGCCAGCAGTGAAATCAAGCTGTGGACTAGCGGGGGAACAGATACGCAGTATTTT; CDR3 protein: CASSEIKLWTSGGTDTQYF
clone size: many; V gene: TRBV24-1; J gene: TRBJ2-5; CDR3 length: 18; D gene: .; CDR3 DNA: TGTGCCACCAGTGATTTGGGTGGGGGAACCAAGATTCAAGAGACCCAGTACTTC; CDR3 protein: CATSDLGGGTKIQETQYF
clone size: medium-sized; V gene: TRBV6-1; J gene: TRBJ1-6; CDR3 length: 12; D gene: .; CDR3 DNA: TGTGCCAGCATTCCTATGGAGGGACCCCTCCACTTT; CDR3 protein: CASIPMEGPLHF
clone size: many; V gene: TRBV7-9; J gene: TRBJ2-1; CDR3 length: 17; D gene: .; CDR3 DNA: TGTGCCAGCAGCTTACATCGGGACCGGAGCTCCTACAATGAGCAGTTCTTC; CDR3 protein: CASSLHRDRSSYNEQFF
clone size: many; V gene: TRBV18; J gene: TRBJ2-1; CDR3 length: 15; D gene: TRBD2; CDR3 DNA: TGTGCCAGCTCACTAGCGGGAAGTGACTACAATGAGCAGTTCTTC; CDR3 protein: CASSLAGSDYNEQFF
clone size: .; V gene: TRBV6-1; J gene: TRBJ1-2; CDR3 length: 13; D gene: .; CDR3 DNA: TGTGCCAGCAGTGAACGGAGAAACTATGGCTACACCTTC; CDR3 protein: CASSERRNYGYTF
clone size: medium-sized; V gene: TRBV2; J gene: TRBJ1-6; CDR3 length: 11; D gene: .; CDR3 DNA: TGTGCCAGCAGGGGGCGGTCACCCCTCCACTTT; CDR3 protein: CASRGRSPLHF
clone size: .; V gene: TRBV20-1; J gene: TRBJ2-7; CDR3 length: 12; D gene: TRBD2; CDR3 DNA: TGCAGTGCTAGCGGGAGGAGTAACGAGCAGTACTTC; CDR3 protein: CSASGRSNEQYF
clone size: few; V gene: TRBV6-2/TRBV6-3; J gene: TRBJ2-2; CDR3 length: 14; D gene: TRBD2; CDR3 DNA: TGTGCCAGCAGAACTAGCGGAAACACCGGGGAGCTGTTTTTT; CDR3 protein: CASRTSGNTGELFF
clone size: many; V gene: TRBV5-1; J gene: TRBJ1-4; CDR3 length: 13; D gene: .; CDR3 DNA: TGCGCCAGCAGCTTGGAGGCTCGTGAAAAACTGTTTTTT; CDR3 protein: CASSLEAREKLFF
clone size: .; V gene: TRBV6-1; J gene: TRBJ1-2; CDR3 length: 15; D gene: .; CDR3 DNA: TGTGCCAGCAGTGAATACCGGTCGGGGGACTATTGCTACACCTTC; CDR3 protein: CASSEYRSGDYCYTF
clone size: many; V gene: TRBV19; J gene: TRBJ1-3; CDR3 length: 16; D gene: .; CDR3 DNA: TGTGCCAGTAGTACTTCACAGGACGCCTCTGGAAACACCATATATTTT; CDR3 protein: CASSTSQDASGNTIYF
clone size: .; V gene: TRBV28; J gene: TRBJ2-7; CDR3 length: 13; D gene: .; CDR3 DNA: TGTGCCAGCACAACAGGGAAGGACCGCGAGCAGTACTTC; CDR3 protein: CASTTGKDREQYF
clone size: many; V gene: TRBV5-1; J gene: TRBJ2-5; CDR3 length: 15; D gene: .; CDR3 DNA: TGCGCCAGCAGCTTGGACGGGACGGCGGATGATACCCAGTACTTC; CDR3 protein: CASSLDGTADDTQYF
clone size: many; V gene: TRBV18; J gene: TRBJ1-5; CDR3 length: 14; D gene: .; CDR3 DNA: TGTGCCAGCTCACTAGGACGGAGCAATCAGCCCCAGCATTTT; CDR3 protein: CASSLGRSNQPQHF